A selection of T cell receptor beta chains follows, all from one sample in a study of blood T cells in healthy people across ages. TCRdb ran MiXCR on the 5' RACE reads and lists one entry per CDR3 protein. The profile shows some 1,800,000 distinct CDR3 sequences, about two fifths of them singletons. The material sequenced was blood. These TCRs come from a human donor in good health. The CDR3 runs from the conserved cysteine through the conserved F or W. A D gene is named only where the DNA matches it firmly. Some rows have no size entry. The others give once, few or many, or a class for an expanded clone.

J	V	size	D	CDR3	DNA
TRBJ1-2	TRBV7-9	-	-	CASSLGQESNYGYTF	TGTGCCAGCAGCTTGGGGCAAGAGTCTAACTATGGCTACACCTTC
TRBJ2-7	TRBV20-1	-	TRBD1	CSARGPGQETYEQYF	TGCAGTGCTAGAGGGCCGGGACAGGAGACCTACGAGCAGTACTTC
TRBJ2-3	TRBV5-1	-	-	CASSLDGGGATDTQYF	TGCGCCAGCAGCTTGGATGGAGGGGGGGCAACAGATACGCAGTATTTT
TRBJ2-1	TRBV6-2/TRBV6-3	-	-	CASSRRTPPQFF	TGTGCCAGCAGCCGAAGGACCCCTCCACAGTTCTTC
TRBJ1-2	TRBV20-1	-	-	CSARDSPISYGYTF	TGCAGTGCTAGAGACAGCCCTATATCGTATGGCTACACCTTC
TRBJ2-7	TRBV10-3	few	TRBD1	CAISEGGQDYEQYF	TGTGCCATCAGTGAGGGCGGACAGGACTACGAGCAGTACTTC
TRBJ2-4	TRBV5-5	-	TRBD2	CASSSSGGLAKNIQYF	TGTGCCAGCAGCTCTAGCGGGGGTCTAGCCAAAAACATTCAGTACTTC
TRBJ2-1	TRBV9	-	-	CASSRHGGELGNEQFF	TGTGCCAGCAGCCGTCACGGCGGGGAACTGGGGAATGAGCAGTTCTTC
TRBJ2-1	TRBV7-8	few	TRBD2	CASSLLVAGRNEQFF	TGTGCCAGCAGCTTGTTAGTAGCGGGGAGGAATGAGCAGTTCTTC
TRBJ1-1	TRBV7-9	-	-	CASSLDAGEAEAFF	TGTGCCAGCAGCTTAGATGCGGGGGAGGCTGAAGCTTTCTTT
TRBJ2-5	TRBV11-3	-	TRBD2	CVSSLRTSNREETQYF	TGTGTCAGCAGCCTCAGGACTAGCAATAGGGAAGAGACCCAGTACTTC
TRBJ2-3	TRBV5-1	few	-	CASSFARVRTDTQYF	TGCGCCAGCAGCTTCGCCAGGGTAAGGACAGATACGCAGTATTTT
TRBJ2-5	TRBV27	-	TRBD1	CASSLFGTGGRETQYF	TGTGCCAGCAGTTTATTCGGGACAGGTGGGAGGGAGACCCAGTACTTC
TRBJ2-1	TRBV7-2	-	TRBD1	CASSPNRDRGNNEQFF	TGTGCCAGCAGCCCCAACCGGGACAGGGGGAACAATGAGCAGTTCTTC
TRBJ2-7	TRBV20-1	-	TRBD1	CSARGTGDDEQYF	TGCAGTGCTAGAGGGACAGGGGATGACGAGCAGTACTTC
TRBJ2-4	TRBV5-1	few	-	CASSLDSFVAKNIQYF	TGCGCCAGCAGCTTGGATAGTTTTGTGGCCAAAAACATTCAGTACTTC
TRBJ2-3	TRBV4-3	many	TRBD2	CASSHVGTSGYTDTQYF	TGCGCCAGCAGCCACGTCGGGACTAGCGGGTATACAGATACGCAGTATTTT
TRBJ2-3	TRBV5-4	few	-	CASSPEVTNENTDTQYF	TGTGCCAGCAGTCCAGAGGTGACCAATGAGAACACAGATACGCAGTATTTT